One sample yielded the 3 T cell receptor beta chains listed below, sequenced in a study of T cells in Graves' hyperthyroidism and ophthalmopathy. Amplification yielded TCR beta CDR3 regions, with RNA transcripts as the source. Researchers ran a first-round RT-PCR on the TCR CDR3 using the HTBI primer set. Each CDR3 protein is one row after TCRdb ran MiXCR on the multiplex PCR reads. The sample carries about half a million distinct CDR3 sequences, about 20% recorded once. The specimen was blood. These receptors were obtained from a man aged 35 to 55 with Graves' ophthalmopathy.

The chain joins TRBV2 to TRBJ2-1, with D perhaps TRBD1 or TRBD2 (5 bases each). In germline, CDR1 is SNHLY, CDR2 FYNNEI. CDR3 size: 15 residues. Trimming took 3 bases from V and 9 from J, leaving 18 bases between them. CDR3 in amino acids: CASSEERIYGGEQFF. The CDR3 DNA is TGTGCCAGCAGTGAGGAGCGGATATATGGGGGTGAGCAGTTCTTC. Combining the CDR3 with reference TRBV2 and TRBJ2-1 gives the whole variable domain EPEVTQTPSHQVTQMGQEVILRCVPISNHLYFYWYRQILGQKVEFLVSFYNNEISEKSEIFDDQFSVERPDGSNFTLKIRSTKLEDSAMYFCASSEERIYGGEQFFGPGTRLTVL.

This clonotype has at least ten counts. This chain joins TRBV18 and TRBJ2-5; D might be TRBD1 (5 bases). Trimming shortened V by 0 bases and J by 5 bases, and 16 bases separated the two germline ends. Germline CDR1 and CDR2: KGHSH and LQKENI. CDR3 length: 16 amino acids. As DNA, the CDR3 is TGTGCCAGCTCACCACCTCTTACCCAGGGATTGGAGACCCAGTACTTC. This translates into CASSPPLTQGLETQYF. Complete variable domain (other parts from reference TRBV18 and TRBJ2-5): NAGVMQNPRHLVRRRGQEARLRCSPMKGHSHVYWYRQLPEEGLKFMVYLQKENIIDESGMPKERFSAEFPKEGPSILRIQQVVRGDSAAYFCASSPPLTQGLETQYFGPGTRLLVL.

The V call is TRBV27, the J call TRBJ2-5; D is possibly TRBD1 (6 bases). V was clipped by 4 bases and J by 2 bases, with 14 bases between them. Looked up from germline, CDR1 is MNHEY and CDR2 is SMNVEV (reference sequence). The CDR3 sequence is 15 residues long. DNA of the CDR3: TGTGCCAGCAGTTCAGGGACATCAGCTCAAGAGACCCAGTACTTC. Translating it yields CASSSGTSAQETQYF.